This entry concerns a single T cell receptor (beta chain). The data stem from a study of control samples from healthy donors and cancer patients. The protocol was immunoSEQ multiplex PCR, while the TCRdb copy is restricted to in-frame clones and leaves out a portion. The sample includes around 150,000 clones, about 87% of them seen just once. Germline V gene lookup returns CDR1 MNHEY and CDR2 SMNVEV (reference sequence). V was pared by 3 bases and J by 3 bases, with 7 bases between. The CDR3 sequence is 13 residues long. The material sequenced was blood. The chain combines TRBV27 with TRBJ2-3, with D maybe TRBD2 (6 bases). The sequence was collected from a man aged 25 to 45 in good health. The CDR3 DNA sequence: TGTGCCAGCAGTTTCGGGGGTACAGATACGCAGTATTTT. This encodes CASSFGGTDTQYF.